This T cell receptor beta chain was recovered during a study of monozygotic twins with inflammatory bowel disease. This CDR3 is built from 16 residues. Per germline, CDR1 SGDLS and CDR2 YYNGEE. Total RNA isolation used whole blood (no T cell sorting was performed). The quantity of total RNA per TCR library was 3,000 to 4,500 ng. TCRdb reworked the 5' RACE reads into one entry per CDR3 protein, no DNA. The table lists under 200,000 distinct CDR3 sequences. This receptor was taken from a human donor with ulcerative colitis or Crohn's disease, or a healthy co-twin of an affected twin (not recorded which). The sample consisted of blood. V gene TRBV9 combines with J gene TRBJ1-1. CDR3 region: CASSVRGGALNTEAFF.